The 12 T cell receptor beta chains given below trace back to one sample, sequenced in a study of blood T cells in healthy people across ages. Combining a sample-barcoded 5' primer with a J-beta primer mix, a second PCR ran for roughly 6 to 11 cycles. Via MiXCR, TCRdb re-called the 5' RACE reads, giving one row per CDR3 protein. The table lists just under 750,000 distinct CDR3 sequences, 22% of them singletons, with roughly 22% in the top ten. Specimen: blood. The receptors were sampled from a man between 65 and 85 years old in good health.

This sequence joins TRBV5-5 and TRBJ2-6; 13 bases agree with TRBD2. This CDR3 contains 20 residues. In germline, CDR1 is SGHKS, CDR2 YYEKEE (reference sequence). After removal of 2 bases from V and 0 bases from J, the junction contained 8 bases not matched to a gene. For the CDR3, the DNA is TGTGCCAGCAGCTTAGGCGGACGGACTAGCGGGAGCTCTGGGGCCAACGTCCTGACTTTC. This codes for CASSLGGRTSGSSGANVLTF.

This clonotype was counted only a few times. The V call is TRBV27, the J call TRBJ1-1; D not resolved. The CDR3 is 13 residues long. Per germline, CDR1 MNHEY and CDR2 SMNVEV (reference sequence). V gave up 11 bases and J gave up 3 bases, with 16 bases separating them. CDR3 sequence (DNA): TGTGCCGCACGGAGGACGCGCGACACTGAAGCTTTCTTT. This encodes CAARRTRDTEAFF.

The chain links TRBV20-1 to TRBJ1-1; 8 bases agree with TRBD1. CDR3 length: 13 residues. J gave up 1 base and V 7 bases, and 5 bases lay outside the gene matches. The V gene's germline CDR1 is DFQATT and CDR2 SNEGSKA (reference sequence). The DNA for the CDR3 is TGCAGTGGCTTGGGACAGGCGAACACTGAAGCTTTCTTT. It specifies CSGLGQANTEAFF.

In its sample, this clonotype was seen a few times. The gene calls are TRBV29-1 and TRBJ2-4, with no clear D. V was clipped by 5 bases and J by 5 bases, with 10 bases between them. This CDR3 spans 12 amino acids. Germline V CDR1 and CDR2: SQVTM, ANQGSEA. CDR3 DNA: TGCAGCGTTATGGGTGGGGAAAACATTCAGTACTTC. Protein product: CSVMGGENIQYF. The complete variable domain, with remaining parts taken from reference TRBV29-1 and TRBJ2-4, reads SAVISQKPSRDICQRGTSLTIQCQVDSQVTMMFWYRQQPGQSLTLIATANQGSEATYESGFVIDKFPISRPNLTFSTLTVSNMSPEDSSIYLCSVMGGENIQYFGAGTRLSVL.

The chain has TRBV18 and TRBJ1-1, with D uncertain. This CDR3 is built from 14 residues. Per germline, CDR1 KGHSH and CDR2 LQKENI. The V end was cut by 3 bases, the J end by 4 bases, with 12 bases between. The CDR3 DNA reads TGTGCCAGCTCACCCAATGCCCGGGGCACTGAAGCTTTCTTT. Amino acids: CASSPNARGTEAFF.

This clonotype was counted between two and nine times. This rearrangement joins TRBV12-3 or TRBV12-4 to TRBJ2-2; possible D gene TRBD2, 5 bases. The CDR3 runs to 14 residues. V lost 4 bases and J lost 6, with 12 bases in between. DNA of the CDR3: TGTGCCAGCAGTTCCCTACTAGGCCCCGGGGAGCTGTTTTTT. Protein: CASSSLLGPGELFF.

The J gene is TRBJ2-7, the V gene TRBV7-9; possibly TRBD1 for D (6 bases). CDR3 length equals 11 residues. Between the trimmed V and J ends, which lost 5 bases and 13 bases, there was a span of 15 bases. Germline V gene lookup returns CDR1 SEHNR and CDR2 FQNEAQ (reference sequence). DNA for the CDR3: TGTGCCAGCAGCCAGGGGTTAAATGAATACGTC. Encoded protein: CASSQGLNEYV.

This clonotype was seen just once. The gene calls are TRBV5-1 and TRBJ2-1, with TRBD1 matching over 10 bases. This CDR3 has 14 residues. J lost 5 bases, V lost 7 bases, and 6 bases had no gene match. Germline CDR1 and CDR2: SGHRS and YFSETQ. The CDR3 loop reads CASAGTGVNNEQFF. The CDR3, as DNA: TGCGCCAGCGCCGGGACAGGGGTCAACAATGAGCAGTTCTTC.

The chain recombines TRBV7-8 with TRBJ2-7, with 10 bases matching TRBD2. The end of the DNA is better explained by TRBJ2-1, so the J call may be wrong. The CDR3 covers 15 residues. CDR1 is SGHVS and CDR2 is FQNEAQ in the germline V gene. The DNA of the CDR3 is TGTGCCAGCAGCATTGGGACTAGCGCTTACAATGAGCAGTTCTTC. It yields the protein CASSIGTSAYNEQFF.

This clonotype occurred many times. V usage is TRBV20-1 and J usage is TRBJ2-3; 13 positions match TRBD2. Trimming at V came to 6 bases and at J to 5 bases, leaving 5 bases not matched to a gene. This CDR3 is 14 amino acids long. The germline V gene encodes CDR1 DFQATT and CDR2 SNEGSKA (reference sequence). CDR3 DNA sequence: TGCAGTGCCACTAGCGGGGGGGCCGTAGATACGCAGTATTTT. This encodes CSATSGGAVDTQYF.

The chain joins TRBV12-3 or TRBV12-4 to TRBJ1-2, with TRBD1 matching over 7 bases. This CDR3 region has 16 residues. The ends lost 3 bases at V and 8 bases at J; junction bases unmatched: 15. The CDR3: CASSLTGPRFAGGYTF. The CDR3 nucleotides read TGTGCCAGCAGTTTGACAGGGCCCCGCTTCGCGGGGGGCTACACCTTC.

A single count supports this clonotype. A much larger clone lies a single base off, so this may be a read error. The rearrangement links TRBV15 to TRBJ2-7; D remains ambiguous. The end of the DNA aligns better with TRBJ2-1, so the J call may be wrong. The CDR3 sequence is 15 residues long. Per germline, CDR1 LNHNV and CDR2 YYDKDF (reference sequence). The DNA for the CDR3 is TGTACCACCAGCAGAGACCTCGTCTCCTACAATGAGCAGTTCTTC. Its translation: CTTSRDLVSYNEQFF.